These T cell receptor beta chains were read from a single sample in a study of control samples from healthy donors and cancer patients. Assay: immunoSEQ multiplex PCR; the TCRdb copy retains only in-frame clones and omits some. Of some 130,000 clones in the sample, 92% are singletons; the top ten hold around 2.1%. Sample: blood. The receptors shown here come from a woman aged 45-65 years in good health. CDR3s include the opening cysteine and the closing phenylalanine or tryptophan. The D gene is left open where the match is weak. Not every row has a clone size; where given, it reads once, few, many or a size class.

-,TRBJ2-7,TRBV11-2,once,CASSFGGPTYEQYF,TGTGCCAGCAGCTTCGGGGGACCAACCTACGAGCAGTACTTC
-,TRBJ1-5,TRBV15,-,CATSNRQGGTQSQPQHF,TGTGCCACCAGCAACCGGCAGGGTGGGACCCAAAGTCAGCCCCAGCATTTT
-,TRBJ2-7,TRBV5-1,-,CASSFSFDPTYEQYF,TGCGCCAGCAGCTTCTCCTTTGACCCGACCTACGAGCAGTACTTC
-,TRBJ1-2,TRBV12-3/TRBV12-4,-,CASSETFSGYTF,TGTGCCAGCAGCGAAACATTCTCGGGCTACACCTTC
-,TRBJ1-1,TRBV6-1,-,CASSEAYNTEAFF,TGTGCCAGCAGTGAGGCATATAACACTGAAGCTTTCTTT
-,TRBJ2-3,TRBV9,-,CASSNLDTQYF,TGTGCCAGCAGCAACCTGGATACGCAGTATTTT
-,TRBJ1-2,TRBV5-6,-,CASSRAGGRGDYGYTF,TGTGCCAGCAGCCGGGCCGGGGGCAGGGGTGACTATGGCTACACCTTC
-,TRBJ2-3,TRBV7-2,-,CASRMGGTTQYF,TGTGCCAGCAGGATGGGGGGAACTACGCAGTATTTT
-,TRBJ1-1,TRBV19,-,CASNQGTEAFF,TGTGCCAGTAATCAGGGCACTGAAGCTTTCTTT
-,TRBJ1-1,TRBV19,-,CASSSRGVGEAFF,TGTGCCAGTAGTAGCCGAGGAGTAGGGGAAGCTTTCTTT
TRBD2,TRBJ2-7,TRBV12-3/TRBV12-4,-,CASSPAGRVQYF,TGTGCCAGCAGTCCCGCAGGGAGGGTTCAGTACTTC
TRBD1,TRBJ1-6,TRBV19,-,CASSSNRGRHSPLHF,TGTGCCAGTAGTTCGAACAGGGGACGCCATTCACCCCTCCACTTT
-,TRBJ1-1,TRBV5-4,-,CASRRIGDLFTEAFF,TGTGCCAGCAGACGAATAGGGGATCTTTTCACTGAAGCTTTCTTT
-,TRBJ2-7,TRBV5-1,-,CASSLQVDYEQYF,TGCGCCAGCAGCTTGCAGGTAGACTACGAGCAGTACTTC
-,TRBJ2-5,TRBV21-1,-,CASNQDRQGEEETQYF,TGTGCCAGCAACCAAGACCGGCAGGGCGAGGAAGAGACCCAGTACTTC
TRBD2,TRBJ2-4,TRBV29-1,-,CSVSVLAGGPGNIQYF,TGCAGCGTTAGTGTACTAGCGGGAGGGCCAGGAAACATTCAGTACTTC
-,TRBJ2-1,TRBV7-9,-,CASRGGSSYNEQFF,TGTGCCAGCAGAGGGGGGAGCTCCTACAATGAGCAGTTCTTC
-,TRBJ2-1,TRBV19,-,CASKGLPQREQFF,TGTGCCAGCAAGGGGCTCCCGCAAAGGGAGCAGTTCTTC
TRBD1,TRBJ1-4,TRBV5-8,-,CASSLAPRDRVNEKLFF,TGTGCCAGCAGCTTGGCCCCCAGGGACAGGGTTAATGAAAAACTGTTTTTT
TRBD2,TRBJ2-1,TRBV2,-,CASSPPGGGAINEQFF,TGTGCCAGCAGCCCCCCTGGCGGGGGGGCCATCAATGAGCAGTTCTTC